These 30 T cell receptor beta chains share one sample of origin, sequenced in a study of T-cell reconstitution after alpha-beta-depleted transplantation in children. The TCRbeta library was prepared with unique molecular identifiers. TCRdb reprocessed the PCR reads with MiXCR, giving one entry per CDR3 protein. The sample includes 200,000 to 250,000 distinct CDR3 sequences, over 9.5% of them seen just once. Here the sequenced sample was PBMCs from the stem cell graft donor, taken from the stem cell graft. These receptors all come from a human donor who donated a stem cell graft to a child with SCID.

This clonotype was seen repeatedly, ten times or more. This chain uses TRBV5-1 with TRBJ2-1, with 9 bases matching TRBD2. Germline loops: CDR1 SGHRS, CDR2 YFSETQ. The CDR3 contains 15 residues. V gave up 2 bases and J gave up 5 bases; unmatched junction bases: 5. The CDR3 sequence is CASSFAGGLNNEQFF. CDR3 sequence (DNA): TGCGCCAGCAGCTTCGCGGGGGGGTTAAACAATGAGCAGTTCTTC.

This clonotype was found many times. The V and J genes are TRBV10-3 and TRBJ2-7; no clear D gene. V was shortened by 3 bases and J by 1 base, with 16 bases between the two germline ends. Germline lookup yields CDR1 ENHRY and CDR2 SYGVKD. The CDR3 sequence is 16 residues long. The CDR3: CAISEMGRDWSYEQYF. CDR3 nucleotides: TGTGCCATCAGTGAAATGGGTAGGGATTGGTCCTACGAGCAGTACTTC.

This clonotype was recorded at least ten times. The chain has TRBV7-3 and TRBJ2-3; 11 bases are a match to TRBD2. The CDR3 is 17 amino acids. J lost 5 bases, V lost 2 bases, and 9 bases had no gene match. Germline V gives CDR1 SGHTA, CDR2 FQGTGA. The chain's CDR3 is CASSLDGTSGPGDTQYF. CDR3 nucleotides: TGTGCCAGCAGCTTAGACGGGACTAGCGGTCCCGGAGATACGCAGTATTTT.

This clonotype has at least ten counts. The chain employs TRBV10-3 and TRBJ2-3, with 7 bases identical to TRBD2. The CDR3 has 16 amino acids. Germline V gene data show CDR1 as ENHRY and CDR2 as SYGVKD. The V segment lost 10 bases and the J segment 0 bases; nucleotides outside the gene matches: 13. CDR3 in amino acids: CATRGGPMVSTDTQYF. The CDR3 nucleotides are TGTGCCACGAGGGGAGGGCCGATGGTGAGCACAGATACGCAGTATTTT.

This clonotype was seen repeatedly, ten times or more. V usage is TRBV25-1 and J usage is TRBJ2-7; D perhaps matches TRBD2 (5 bases). Per germline, CDR1 MGHDK and CDR2 SYGVNS. The CDR3 consists of 15 residues. Trimming cost V 3 bases and J 2 bases, with 14 bases left between them. CDR3 protein: CASSEAGSSTYEQYF. The CDR3 DNA reads TGTGCCAGCAGTGAGGCGGGCAGCTCGACCTACGAGCAGTACTTC.

The sample holds many counts of this clonotype. This chain joins TRBV12-3 or TRBV12-4 and TRBJ1-4, with 8 bases aligning to TRBD1. J was trimmed by 3 bases and V by 1 base; bases with no gene match: 13. This CDR3 spans 19 amino acids. CDR3 region: CASSLVLRQGSGANEKLFF. The CDR3, as DNA: TGTGCCAGCAGTTTAGTCTTGCGACAGGGGAGTGGGGCTAATGAAAAACTGTTTTTT.

This clonotype was observed a few times. A much bigger clone sits one base away, suggesting this may be a read error. The chain employs TRBV5-6 and TRBJ1-2; perhaps TRBD1 as D (6 bases). The CDR3 spans 17 residues. From germline, CDR1 is SGHDT and CDR2 YYEEEE. Here the CDR3 reads CASSPKSGARTNYGYPF. As DNA, the CDR3 is TGTGCCAGCAGCCCCAAGTCGGGGGCACGAACTAACTATGGCTACCCCTTC.

Many counts were recorded for this clonotype. The J gene is TRBJ1-2, the V gene TRBV6-5, with D perhaps matching TRBD1 (6 bases). The CDR3 sequence is 15 residues long. V lost 0 bases, J lost 4 bases, and 12 bases lay in between. CDR1 MNHEY and CDR2 SVGAGI come from the germline V gene. CDR3 residues: CASSYSGTRGYGYTF. CDR3 DNA: TGTGCCAGCAGTTACTCCGGGACAAGAGGCTATGGCTACACCTTC.

This clonotype was counted ten times or more. The chain joins TRBV5-1 to TRBJ2-1; no firm D call. This CDR3 spans 14 amino acids. Germline CDR1 is SGHRS and CDR2 is YFSETQ. Deletions cut 3 bases from V and 0 bases from J, with 7 bases between. The CDR3 loop is CASSYSSSYNEQFF. CDR3 DNA sequence: TGCGCCAGCAGCTACTCTAGCTCCTACAATGAGCAGTTCTTC.

Ten or more counts support this clonotype. The chain carries TRBV5-1 and TRBJ1-4; D not certain. CDR1 and CDR2 (germline): SGHRS, YFSETQ. The CDR3 is made up of 14 amino acids. Trimming removed 1 base from V and 6 bases from J, with 10 bases in between. The CDR3 region is CASSLSGNYEKLFF. The CDR3 DNA reads as TGCGCCAGCAGCTTGTCAGGCAACTATGAAAAACTGTTTTTT. Full variable domain (remainder filled in from reference TRBV5-1 and TRBJ1-4): KAGVTQTPRYLIKTRGQQVTLSCSPISGHRSVSWYQQTPGQGLQFLFEYFSETQRNKGNFPGRFSGRQFSNSRSEMNVSTLELGDSALYLCASSLSGNYEKLFFGSGTQLSVL.

The table lists this clonotype with many counts. Written as DNA, the CDR3 is TGTGCCAGCAGCTTAGGGGGCCAGGGAAGTGGCTACGAGCAGTACTTC. Amino acid sequence: CASSLGGQGSGYEQYF. This chain uses TRBV7-2 with TRBJ2-7; D may be TRBD1 (5 bases). Germline CDR1 SGHTA, CDR2 FQGNSA. The V end lost 1 base, the J end lost 3 bases, and 16 bases lay between the germline ends. The CDR3 contains 16 residues. The whole variable domain, remainder taken from reference TRBV7-2 and TRBJ2-7, is GAGVSQSPSNKVTEKGKDVELRCDPISGHTALYWYRQSLGQGLEFLIYFQGNSAPDKSGLPSDRFSAERTGGSVSTLTIQRTQQEDSAVYLCASSLGGQGSGYEQYFGPGTRLTVT.

Here the CDR3 DNA reads TGTGCCAGCAGCTTTGAAGGAGCCGGTGAGCAGTTCTTC. Encoded protein: CASSFEGAGEQFF. The chain couples TRBV7-9 to TRBJ2-1; D call uncertain. This CDR3 is 13 amino acids long. V gave up 3 bases and J gave up 9 bases, with 12 bases separating them. In germline, CDR1 is SEHNR, CDR2 FQNEAQ (reference sequence).

This clonotype occurred many times. The rearrangement joins TRBV7-9 to TRBJ1-2; a weak D match, TRBD1 (6 bases). CDR1 SEHNR and CDR2 FQNEAQ come from the germline V gene (reference sequence). The CDR3 is made up of 13 amino acids. V was trimmed by 1 base and J by 3 bases, leaving 6 bases between them. The chain's CDR3 is CASSLGTDYGYTF. Here the CDR3 DNA reads TGTGCCAGCAGCTTAGGGACAGACTATGGCTACACCTTC. The entire variable domain, with the rest obtained from reference TRBV7-9 and TRBJ1-2, is as follows: DTGVSQNPRHKITKRGQNVTFRCDPISEHNRLYWYRQTLGQGPEFLTYFQNEAQLEKSRLLSDRFSAERPKGSFSTLEIQRTEQGDSAMYLCASSLGTDYGYTFGSGTRLTVV.

A few counts support this clonotype. The J gene is TRBJ1-2, the V gene TRBV11-2; D gene uncertain. The V end was cut by 5 bases, the J end by 2 bases, with 6 bases between. The CDR3 sequence is 12 residues long. Germline assignment: CDR1 SGHAT and CDR2 FQNNGV. The CDR3 DNA reads as TGTGCCAGCAGCCATCCCAACTATGGCTACACCTTC. Amino acid sequence: CASSHPNYGYTF.

This clonotype was picked up many times. The chain couples TRBV5-1 to TRBJ2-1; tentatively, D is TRBD2 (6 bases). The CDR3 has 14 residues. The V gene lost 2 bases and the J gene lost 7 bases, with 13 bases spanning the gap. The germline CDR1 and CDR2 sequences are SGHRS and YFSETQ. CDR3 in amino acids: CASSLFAGLNEQFF. CDR3 in DNA: TGCGCCAGCAGCTTATTTGCGGGGTTAAATGAGCAGTTCTTC.

Regarding this clonotype: Since a much larger clone is just one base distant, this may be a read error. This sequence joins TRBV3-1 and TRBJ2-1; 9 bases are a match to TRBD2. Germline loops: CDR1 LGHDT, CDR2 YNNKEL (reference sequence). This CDR3 spans 16 amino acids. This CDR3 is CASTQGIPSGAGEQFF. CDR3 nucleotide sequence: TGTGCCAGCACCCAAGGTATTCCTAGCGGGGCGGGTGAGCAGTTCTTC.

The sample holds many counts of this clonotype. The V call is TRBV12-3 or TRBV12-4, the J call TRBJ1-2; D not certain. The CDR3 spans 11 residues. The V end lost 0 bases, the J end lost 10 bases, and 6 bases lay between the germline ends. CDR3 bases: TGTGCCAGCAGTTTAGCGCTCTCCTACACCTTC. Protein: CASSLALSYTF.

The chain couples TRBV29-1 to TRBJ2-3; 8 positions agree with TRBD2. Germline trimming cut 4 bases from V and 2 bases from J; bases unmatched to any gene: 5. Per the germline V gene, CDR1 is SQVTM and CDR2 is ANQGSEA. This CDR3 contains 14 residues. The CDR3 DNA reads as TGCAGCGTTGGGGTAGCGGGGTCCACAGATACGCAGTATTTT. Protein: CSVGVAGSTDTQYF.

This clonotype was counted at least ten times. The chain couples TRBV28 to TRBJ1-3; D gene unclear. The CDR3 sequence is 15 residues long. Trimming cost V 6 bases and J 5 bases, with 17 bases left between them. Germline V CDR1 and CDR2: MDHEN, SYDVKM. As DNA, the CDR3 is TGTGCCAGCAGGCACCTTGACGGTGACCGAAACACCATATATTTT. Its translation is CASRHLDGDRNTIYF.

Many counts were recorded for this clonotype. The V gene is TRBV5-1, the J gene TRBJ1-2, with D perhaps TRBD1 (6 bases). Germline CDR1 SGHRS, CDR2 YFSETQ. V dropped 4 bases and J dropped 6 bases, with 19 bases sitting between them. This CDR3 is 15 amino acids long. The CDR3: CASSAAGTPPDGYTF. CDR3 nucleotide sequence: TGCGCCAGCAGCGCGGCGGGGACACCCCCTGATGGCTACACCTTC. Looking up the rest from reference TRBV5-1 and TRBJ1-2 gives the full variable domain: KAGVTQTPRYLIKTRGQQVTLSCSPISGHRSVSWYQQTPGQGLQFLFEYFSETQRNKGNFPGRFSGRQFSNSRSEMNVSTLELGDSALYLCASSAAGTPPDGYTFGSGTRLTVV.

V is TRBV2 and J is TRBJ2-1; 7 nucleotides line up with TRBD2. This CDR3 is built from 14 residues. Germline CDR1 is SNHLY and CDR2 is FYNNEI. Trimming removed 4 bases from V and 10 bases from J; junction bases left unmatched: 10. The CDR3 loop is CASSVASGGGEQFF. As DNA, the CDR3 is TGTGCCAGCAGTGTGGCTAGCGGCGGCGGCGAGCAGTTCTTC. Full variable domain (rest looked up from reference TRBV2 and TRBJ2-1): EPEVTQTPSHQVTQMGQEVILRCVPISNHLYFYWYRQILGQKVEFLVSFYNNEISEKSEIFDDQFSVERPDGSNFTLKIRSTKLEDSAMYFCASSVASGGGEQFFGPGTRLTVL.

For this clonotype: Compared with germline, one end of the junction differs, possibly owing to a read error. V is TRBV6-5 and J is TRBJ2-7, with TRBD1 matching 11 bases. This CDR3 region has 12 residues. Germline CDR1 MNHEY, CDR2 SVGAGI. Here the CDR3 DNA reads TGTGCCAGCACCTCAGGACAGGGGGCATGGGACTTC. This translates into CASTSGQGAWDF.

This clonotype has ten or more counts. The chain recombines TRBV5-1 with TRBJ1-2; D gene ambiguous. Trimming shortened V by 0 bases and J by 2 bases, and 11 bases separated the two germline ends. CDR1 and CDR2 (germline): SGHRS, YFSETQ. The CDR3 has 15 amino acids. The CDR3 region is CASSLGHAANYGYTF. CDR3 sequence (DNA): TGCGCCAGCAGCTTGGGACACGCCGCCAACTATGGCTACACCTTC.

This clonotype was detected ten times or more. The rearrangement joins TRBV24-1 to TRBJ1-2; D not resolved. V was cut by 1 base and J by 7 bases, with 9 bases left in between. Germline values: CDR1 KGHDR, CDR2 SFDVKD. The CDR3 runs 13 residues. CDR3 coding DNA: TGTGCCACCAGTGATTTCCCTGGGAGTGGCTACACCTTC. As protein: CATSDFPGSGYTF.

The table lists this clonotype with many counts. V gene TRBV30 combines with J gene TRBJ1-2; D gene ambiguous. The V end lost 0 bases, the J end lost 8 bases, and 10 bases lay between the germline ends. CDR3 length: 12 residues. Per the germline V gene, CDR1 is GTSNPN and CDR2 is SVGIG (reference sequence). The CDR3 loop is CAWSVRTPGYTF. CDR3 in DNA: TGTGCCTGGAGTGTTAGGACTCCCGGCTACACCTTC.

Ten or more counts support this clonotype. The V gene is TRBV20-1, the J gene TRBJ1-2; a possible D gene is TRBD1 (5 bases). Germline-derived CDR1 and CDR2 are DFQATT and SNEGSKA (reference sequence). Trimming removed 3 bases at V and 3 bases at J, with 11 bases between. The CDR3 has 13 amino acids. DNA for the CDR3: TGCAGTGCTAGTAGGGGCCCGGACTATGGCTACACCTTC. This translates into CSASRGPDYGYTF.

This clonotype came up many times. The chain employs TRBV5-8 and TRBJ1-2; 9 bases agree with TRBD1. The CDR3 loop spans 14 amino acids. Trimming cost V 4 bases and J 8 bases; bases outside gene matches: 9. CDR1 is SGHTS and CDR2 is YDEGEE in the germline V gene. In DNA, the CDR3 is TGTGCCAGCAGCGACCGGGACAGGGCCGGGGGCTACACCTTC. This sequence encodes CASSDRDRAGGYTF.

The sample holds one count of this clonotype. A much larger clone lies a single base off, so this may be a read error. The V gene is TRBV12-3 or TRBV12-4, the J gene TRBJ1-5; D is possibly TRBD1 (5 bases). CDR3 size: 14 residues. The CDR3 sequence: CDSSLGQNSQPQHF. As DNA, the CDR3 is TGTGACAGCAGTTTGGGGCAGAATAGTCAGCCCCAGCATTTT.

This clonotype was detected many times. The V call is TRBV7-9, the J call TRBJ2-5, with 8 bases identical to TRBD2. Germline CDR1 and CDR2: SEHNR and FQNEAQ (reference sequence). CDR3 size: 16 residues. V lost 2 bases and J lost 4; bases outside the gene matches: 9. The CDR3 spells CASSLSHRAGGETQYF. As DNA, the CDR3 is TGTGCCAGCAGCTTAAGTCACAGGGCGGGAGGAGAGACCCAGTACTTC.

V and J are TRBV20-1 and TRBJ1-1, with TRBD1 as a possible D gene (6 bases). CDR3 size: 16 residues. V was trimmed by 1 base and J by 0 bases, leaving 15 bases between them. The germline CDR1 and CDR2 sequences are DFQATT and SNEGSKA (reference sequence). CDR3 bases: TGCAGTGCTAGAGGTACAGGACAGTGCATGAACACTGAAGCTTTCTTT. Amino acids: CSARGTGQCMNTEAFF.